These T cell receptor beta chains were read from a single sample in a study of cytomegalovirus exposure and HLA in healthy donors. Clones were sequenced by immunoSEQ multiplex PCR, and TCRdb holds only the in-frame ones, with some missing. The sample holds about 100,000 clones; about three fifths are singletons and the top ten take 4% to 5.5%. Material for sequencing was PBMCs. These receptors were collected from a human donor in good health. CDR3s include the opening cysteine and the closing phenylalanine or tryptophan. A D gene is named only where the DNA matches it firmly. Not all rows give a size; the values are once, few, many and, for expanded clones, a class.

cdr3_length j_call v_call d_call clone_size cdr3_aa cdr3_nt
13 TRBJ2-1 TRBV7-7 . . CASSPDRNNEQFF TGTGCCAGCAGCCCCGACAGAAACAATGAGCAGTTCTTC
17 TRBJ2-5 TRBV15 TRBD2 . CATSRGGLAGGGETQYF TGTGCCACCAGCAGAGGGGGGCTAGCGGGAGGAGGAGAGACCCAGTACTTC
13 TRBJ2-4 TRBV19 TRBD1 few CASEQGTKNIQYF TGTGCCAGCGAACAGGGGACCAAAAACATTCAGTACTTC
15 TRBJ2-7 TRBV27 . . CASSLFPGAAYEQYF TGTGCCAGCAGTTTATTTCCGGGAGCTGCGTACGAGCAGTACTTC
12 TRBJ2-1 TRBV28 TRBD2 . CASSWGGNEQFF TGTGCCAGCAGTTGGGGGGGGAATGAGCAGTTCTTC
15 TRBJ2-7 TRBV25-1 . . CASSEFGDFSYEQYF TGTGCCAGCAGTGAATTCGGGGACTTCTCCTACGAGCAGTACTTC
15 TRBJ2-1 TRBV7-9 TRBD2 . CASSPSGLPGNEQFF TGTGCCAGCAGCCCTTCGGGACTACCAGGGAATGAGCAGTTCTTC
14 TRBJ2-3 TRBV9 . . CASGAGRWTDTQYF TGTGCCAGCGGGGCCGGGCGTTGGACCGATACGCAGTATTTT
14 TRBJ2-5 TRBV15 . . CATSRAGSEETQYF TGTGCCACCAGCAGAGCTGGGAGCGAAGAGACCCAGTACTTC
14 TRBJ1-5 TRBV10-3 . few CAISEGEQNQPQHF TGTGCCATCAGTGAGGGGGAGCAGAATCAGCCCCAGCATTTT
15 TRBJ2-7 TRBV27 TRBD2 few CASSLTSGRYLVQYF TGTGCCAGCAGTTTGACTAGCGGGAGGTATTTAGTGCAGTACTTC
13 TRBJ2-7 TRBV5-1 TRBD1 . CASGTGLIYEQYF TGCGCCAGTGGGACAGGGCTAATCTACGAGCAGTACTTC
14 TRBJ2-7 TRBV7-2 TRBD2 . CASSNSGSLNEQYF TGTGCCAGCAGCAATAGCGGGAGTTTAAACGAGCAGTACTTC
13 TRBJ2-7 TRBV10-3 TRBD1 once CAISLTGEHEQYF TGTGCCATCAGCTTGACAGGGGAACACGAGCAGTACTTC
15 TRBJ2-1 TRBV2 TRBD2 . CASSSPGLGYNEQFF TGTGCCAGCAGCTCTCCGGGACTAGGCTACAATGAGCAGTTCTTC
13 TRBJ1-1 TRBV13 . . CASSPRSGNEAFF TGTGCCAGCAGCCCACGTTCAGGGAATGAAGCTTTCTTT
15 TRBJ2-3 TRBV30 TRBD2 . CAWSEGLASTDTQYF TGTGCCTGGAGTGAGGGACTAGCGAGCACAGATACGCAGTATTTT
18 TRBJ2-3 TRBV4-2 TRBD2 . CASTPERASGRWTDTQYF TGTGCCAGCACCCCAGAGAGGGCTAGCGGGAGATGGACAGATACGCAGTATTTT
12 TRBJ2-5 TRBV11-1 . once CASSSPKETQYF TGTGCCAGCAGCTCCCCAAAAGAGACCCAGTACTTC
15 TRBJ2-1 TRBV13 . . CASSHPGLQRNEQFF TGTGCCAGCAGCCATCCGGGACTCCAAAGGAATGAGCAGTTCTTC
15 TRBJ1-2 TRBV5-5 TRBD1 . CASSRTGDVVYGYTF TGTGCCAGCAGCCGGACAGGGGATGTGGTCTATGGCTACACCTTC
15 TRBJ2-1 TRBV7-3 TRBD2 . CASSFSGGSYNEQFF TGTGCCAGCAGCTTTAGCGGGGGCTCCTACAATGAGCAGTTCTTC
15 TRBJ2-1 TRBV19 TRBD2 . CASSLRTSGRREQFF TGTGCCAGTAGTCTCCGGACTAGCGGGAGGAGGGAGCAGTTCTTC
17 TRBJ1-1 TRBV7-8 TRBD1 few CASSRFDRGPLNTEAFF TGTGCCAGCAGCCGATTTGACAGGGGACCACTGAACACTGAAGCTTTCTTT
14 TRBJ1-5 TRBV10-2 . once CASRLGQSGQPQHF TGCGCCAGCAGGCTAGGACAGTCGGGTCAGCCCCAGCATTTT
20 TRBJ2-7 TRBV18 TRBD2 . CASSLDLGGPRIAGVSEQYF TGTGCCAGCTCACTAGACCTCGGGGGCCCGAGGATAGCGGGAGTGAGCGAGCAGTACTTC
17 TRBJ1-1 TRBV4-1 . . CASSQGGASLPNTEAFF TGCGCCAGCAGCCAAGGCGGGGCCTCTCTACCGAACACTGAAGCTTTCTTT
15 TRBJ2-3 TRBV2 TRBD2 . CASSKLAEDTDTQYF TGTGCCAGCAGTAAACTAGCGGAGGACACAGATACGCAGTATTTT
12 TRBJ2-7 TRBV4-1 . . CASSQNFLEQYF TGCGCCAGCAGCCAAAACTTTCTTGAGCAGTACTTC
14 TRBJ1-5 TRBV10-2 TRBD1 . CASSPGTGGQPQHF TGCGCCAGCAGTCCTGGGACAGGTGGTCAGCCCCAGCATTTT
14 TRBJ1-3 TRBV7-9 . . CASSYTGSGNTIYF TGTGCCAGCAGCTACACAGGGTCTGGAAACACCATATATTTT
11 TRBJ1-1 TRBV6-1 . . CAIYRVTEAFF TGTGCCATATACAGGGTCACTGAAGCTTTCTTT
17 TRBJ2-1 TRBV15 . few CATSRGGPGDSYNEQFF TGTGCCACCAGCAGAGGAGGGCCGGGAGACTCCTACAATGAGCAGTTCTTC
15 TRBJ2-2 TRBV28 TRBD2 . CASRFSGLGAGELFF TGTGCCAGCAGATTCAGCGGACTAGGGGCCGGGGAGCTGTTTTTT
11 TRBJ2-1 TRBV1 . . CTSSPNNEQFF TGCACCAGCAGTCCAAACAATGAGCAGTTCTTC
18 TRBJ2-7 TRBV19 . few CASSIWGLSDSGSNEQYF TGTGCCAGTAGTATATGGGGATTGTCCGACAGTGGTTCCAACGAGCAGTACTTC
17 TRBJ1-1 TRBV28 . . CASSKGEGGTLNTEAFF TGTGCCAGCAGTAAGGGGGAAGGGGGAACCCTGAACACTGAAGCTTTCTTT
13 TRBJ2-7 TRBV6-6 . . CASRDSYSYEQYF TGTGCCAGCAGGGACTCCTACTCCTACGAGCAGTACTTC
14 TRBJ1-1 TRBV30 . . CAWDQGVQNTEAFF TGTGCCTGGGACCAAGGGGTTCAGAACACTGAAGCTTTCTTT
13 TRBJ2-7 TRBV10-2 . . CASSPGIAVEQYF TGCGCCAGCAGCCCCGGGATAGCGGTCGAGCAGTACTTC
18 TRBJ2-2 TRBV4-1 TRBD2 . CASSQGGLAGWNTGELFF TGCGCCAGCAGCCAAGGGGGACTAGCGGGATGGAACACCGGGGAGCTGTTTTTT
15 TRBJ1-2 TRBV4-1 TRBD1 . CASSPEWQGASGYTF TGCGCCAGCAGCCCCGAGTGGCAGGGGGCGTCTGGCTACACCTTC
14 TRBJ2-7 TRBV11-2 TRBD1 . CASSRTGGSYEQYF TGTGCCAGCAGCCGGACAGGGGGGTCTTACGAGCAGTACTTC
18 TRBJ1-5 TRBV4-1 TRBD1 . CASSQDSRGRFSNQPQHF TGCGCCAGCAGCCAAGATTCAAGGGGGCGATTTAGCAATCAGCCCCAGCATTTT
13 TRBJ1-3 TRBV10-1 TRBD1 . CASRDSYGNTIYF TGCGCCAGCCGGGACAGTTACGGAAACACCATATATTTT
17 TRBJ2-7 TRBV5-8 TRBD2 . CASSLVGLAGRGYEQYF TGTGCCAGCAGCTTGGTGGGACTAGCGGGAAGGGGATACGAGCAGTACTTC
14 TRBJ2-7 TRBV10-3 TRBD2 once CAIKLAGGDYEQYF TGTGCCATCAAACTAGCGGGAGGGGACTACGAGCAGTACTTC
16 TRBJ2-3 TRBV27 . . CASSLLVGGGTDTQYF TGTGCCAGCAGTTTATTGGTAGGAGGGGGCACAGATACGCAGTATTTT
15 TRBJ2-7 TRBV7-2 . . CASSQTRMGSYEQYF TGTGCCAGCAGCCAGACTAGGATGGGCTCCTACGAGCAGTACTTC
14 TRBJ2-1 TRBV11-2 TRBD2 . CASSASGPYNEQFF TGTGCCAGCAGCGCTAGCGGGCCCTACAATGAGCAGTTCTTC
12 TRBJ2-2 TRBV5-1 . few CASSLFSGELFF TGCGCCAGCAGCTTGTTCTCGGGGGAGCTGTTTTTT
14 TRBJ2-7 TRBV30 . . CAWSDRDKMYEQYF TGTGCCTGGAGTGACCGGGACAAGATGTACGAGCAGTACTTC
16 TRBJ1-2 TRBV30 TRBD1 . CAWYGTGELGDYGYTF TGTGCCTGGTATGGGACAGGGGAGCTTGGGGACTATGGCTACACCTTC
16 TRBJ2-2 TRBV6-6 TRBD2 few CASSSQTSGRAGELFF TGTGCCAGCAGTTCCCAGACTAGCGGGAGGGCCGGGGAGCTGTTTTTT